The present T cell receptor (beta chain) was sequenced within a study of CD8 T cells in acute hepatitis C reinfection. Noted time point: acute HCV infection, within 168 days of estimated infection date. No in vitro expansion preceded sequencing of these hepatitis C virus-specific cells, which were studied ex vivo. People who inject drugs in the Montreal Hepatitis C Cohort were donors. HCV-specific cells were stained with NS3 1073-1081 tetramer. The germline V gene encodes CDR1 LGHNA and CDR2 YNFKEQ. V was clipped by 0 bases and J by 8 bases; unmatched bases: 9. The CDR3 runs to 16 residues. Findings of the study overall: Preferential TRBV04 and TRBV06 usage appeared in all groups and was not explained by the naive pool. Chronically infected subjects had no follow-up NS3-1073 repertoires.

Assay: immunoSEQ multiplex PCR; the TCRdb copy retains only in-frame clones and omits some. The sample gives over 200 clones, about 62% of which show up once; about 20% is in the top ten. The specimen comprised HCV NS3-1073 tetramer-sorted CD8+ T cells from PBMCs, sampled during acute infection. This sequence joins TRBV4-2 and TRBJ2-3; 9 positions agree with TRBD2. This clonotype was obtained from a man aged 35-49 years with chronic hepatitis C. The CDR3 DNA follows: TGTGCCAGCAGCCAAGAAGCGGGGGGCGGCCACGGTACGCAGTATTTT. Its translation: CASSQEAGGGHGTQYF.